This T cell receptor (beta chain) was found in a study of shared clonotypes between healthy human individuals. Participating donors were healthy, HIV-negative adults free of recent acute infections or vaccinations. Notes on this clone: As yet, its antigen is unknown.

This was a deep-level run. Generated by immunoSEQ multiplex PCR, the TCRdb table keeps only in-frame clones and is missing some. The sample lists millions of clones, more than 85% occurring once. Broader study findings: Some naive CD4 clonotypes, approximately 4.5%, turned up in common across four donors. Generation of non-shared clonotypes was less probable than generation of clonotypes shared by all four donors.

This receptor was obtained from a young man in good health. Some clones in this sample may be carry-over from other donors' samples. Sample: naive CD4+ T cells from PBMCs. Subset in this sample: CD45RA+ positively selected.

This chain's CDR3 is CASRETGDQPQHF. The CDR3 coding sequence is TGTGCCAGCAGGGAAACAGGGGACCAGCCCCAGCATTTT. The chain links TRBV6-5 to TRBJ1-5; 7 nucleotides line up with TRBD1. Trimming cost V 6 bases and J 7 bases; bases outside gene matches: 6. The V gene's germline CDR1 is MNHEY and CDR2 SVGAGI. CDR3 length: 13 amino acids.